A selection of T cell receptor beta chains follows, all from one sample in a study of blood T cell repertoires in COVID-19. The table came from immunoSEQ multiplex PCR; TCRdb's copy has only in-frame clones and leaves some out. The top ten clones hold under 6.5% of a sample with 250,000 to 350,000 clones, around nine tenths of them seen once. Source material: PBMCs or T cells enriched from blood (not recorded which). All receptors come from a woman in her twenties or thirties who had recovered from COVID-19. Both conserved end residues are part of each CDR3. The D gene is left open where the match is weak. A clone size is listed for some rows: how often the clone was seen (once, few, many), or a class if it is expanded.

NA	TRBD1	TRBV7-9	TRBJ1-6	TGTGCCAGCAGCTCAGGGACAGGGGTACGATCACCCCTCCACTTT	CASSSGTGVRSPLHF
NA	TRBD1	TRBV4-2	TRBJ1-2	TGTGCCAGCAGCCAAGATGACAGGGGTGACTATGGCTACACCTTC	CASSQDDRGDYGYTF
NA	TRBD2	TRBV9	TRBJ2-1	TGTGCCAGCAGCGCCACCCTAGCGGGGGAACCTTTGGCAAGTGAGCAGTTCTTC	CASSATLAGEPLASEQFF
NA	TRBD2	TRBV5-4	TRBJ2-2	TGTGCCAGCAGCTCGGGACTAGCGGGGGCCGGGGAGCTGTTTTTT	CASSSGLAGAGELFF
NA	TRBD1	TRBV4-2	TRBJ1-5	TGTGCCAGCAGCCCTGGACAGGTTAATCAGCCCCAGCATTTT	CASSPGQVNQPQHF
once	TRBD1	TRBV19	TRBJ1-5	TGTGCCAGTAGTTCCGCGACAGGGGTTCAGCCCCAGCATTTT	CASSSATGVQPQHF
NA	TRBD2	TRBV6-5	TRBJ2-1	TGTGCCAGCAGTTACTCGGGACTAGTAGGGAATGAGCAGTTCTTC	CASSYSGLVGNEQFF
NA	NA	TRBV19	TRBJ1-5	TGTGCCAGTAGTGTGAACAGGACCCCCCAGCATTTT	CASSVNRTPQHF
NA	TRBD1	TRBV10-3	TRBJ2-7	TGTGCCATCCGTTCCGGGACAGGGCCCTACGAGCAGTACTTC	CAIRSGTGPYEQYF
NA	TRBD1	TRBV19	TRBJ2-7	TGTGCCAGTAGTCACAACAGGGGGCTAATCTCCTACGAGCAGTACTTC	CASSHNRGLISYEQYF
NA	NA	TRBV14	TRBJ2-3	TGTGCCAGCAGCCAAGACTTAGGGGGTGCTACGCAGTATTTT	CASSQDLGGATQYF
NA	TRBD1	TRBV7-3	TRBJ1-2	TGTGCCAGCAGCTTAGAAGGGACAGCCTCCTATGGCTACACCTTC	CASSLEGTASYGYTF
few	NA	TRBV6-2/TRBV6-3	TRBJ1-6	TGTGCCAGCAGTTTTAACAGGCGCCTATTATATAATTCACCCCTCCACTTT	CASSFNRRLLYNSPLHF
once	NA	TRBV6-2/TRBV6-3	TRBJ1-1	TGTGCCAGCAGTTACTCGGACCTCACCCCAGGGACTGAAGCTTTCTTT	CASSYSDLTPGTEAFF
once	NA	TRBV29-1	TRBJ1-2	TGCAGCGTCCGGGACTTCAACTATGGCTACACCTTC	CSVRDFNYGYTF
few	NA	TRBV9	TRBJ1-1	TGTGCCAGCAGCGTAGGCAGGGGAATCACTGAAGCTTTCTTT	CASSVGRGITEAFF
NA	NA	TRBV7-3	TRBJ2-5	TGTGCCAGACGAATGAGGGGGTCGGAGACCCAGTACTTC	CARRMRGSETQYF
NA	NA	TRBV6-5	TRBJ1-2	TGTGCCAGCAGGGACCGGACAGCTAACTATGGCTACACCTTC	CASRDRTANYGYTF
once	TRBD1	TRBV30	TRBJ1-2	TGTGCCTGCCAGACAGGGGGTGATTTGCCGAACACCTTC	CACQTGGDLPNTF
NA	TRBD2	TRBV5-6	TRBJ2-5	TGTGCCAGCAGCTTGCTAGCGGGGTCACAAGAGACCCAGTACTTC	CASSLLAGSQETQYF
NA	TRBD1	TRBV2	TRBJ1-2	TGTGCCAGCTCAAGACAGGGGTTAGATGGCTACACCTTC	CASSRQGLDGYTF
NA	TRBD1	TRBV27	TRBJ2-3	TGTGCCAGCAGTAACTACAGGGGTAAAAGCACAGATACGCAGTATTTT	CASSNYRGKSTDTQYF
NA	NA	TRBV5-1	TRBJ1-2	TGCGCCAGCAGCCCACGGCAGGGGAACTATGGCTACACCTTC	CASSPRQGNYGYTF
once	NA	TRBV25-1	TRBJ2-7	TGTGCCAGCACCCCGGACAACTACGAGCAGTACTTC	CASTPDNYEQYF
NA	NA	TRBV2	TRBJ2-7	TGTGCCAGCAGTGCTAGGCTGAGCTCCTACGAGCAGTACTTC	CASSARLSSYEQYF
NA	NA	TRBV29-1	TRBJ1-1	TGCAGCGTTGACGACGGGATCCCTGAAGCTTTCTTT	CSVDDGIPEAFF
once	NA	TRBV7-9	TRBJ1-1	TGTGCCAGCAGCTTACTCGCGGGGGGGAACACTGAAGCTTTCTTT	CASSLLAGGNTEAFF
once	TRBD1	TRBV7-9	TRBJ1-1	TGTGCCAGCACCGGAGGGGGCAGGGTAGGATACACTGAAGCTTTCTTT	CASTGGGRVGYTEAFF
NA	TRBD2	TRBV7-6	TRBJ2-2	TGTGCCAGCAGCTTAAGGACTAGCGGAACCGGGGAGCTGTTTTTT	CASSLRTSGTGELFF
NA	NA	TRBV4-3	TRBJ2-2	TGCGCCAGCAGCCAAGATCGTGGACTAACCGGGGAGCTGTTTTTT	CASSQDRGLTGELFF
few	TRBD1	TRBV19	TRBJ2-2	TGTGCCAGTAGGGGGACAGGGTACAACACCGGGGAGCTGTTTTTT	CASRGTGYNTGELFF
NA	NA	TRBV3-1/TRBV3-2	TRBJ1-5	TGTGCCAGCAGCCAAGGGTGGGGGGATCAGCCCCAGCATTTT	CASSQGWGDQPQHF
NA	TRBD1	TRBV30	TRBJ2-1	TGTGCCTGGGGGGACAGGGCATCCTACAATGAGCAGTTCTTC	CAWGDRASYNEQFF
NA	TRBD1	TRBV7-9	TRBJ1-4	TGTGCCAGCAGCTTCCCCCGGGGACAGTATAATGAAAAACTGTTTTTT	CASSFPRGQYNEKLFF